The entry that follows covers one T cell receptor beta chain sequence. This sample is drawn from a study of blood T cell repertoires in COVID-19. On the study more broadly: Material from acute and convalescent COVID-19 was sourced from the United States, Italy and Spain. Sources were T cells, B-cell-depleted T cells, or PBMCs; the material itself was cDNA or gDNA.

CDR3 length equals 17 residues. Germline V lookup: CDR1 SEHNR, CDR2 FQNEAQ (reference sequence). Trimming pared 2 bases from V and 0 bases from J, leaving 14 bases between. Under the authors' procedure: Reference gene primer amplification yielded estimated nucleated cell counts. Sequencing was performed with immunoSEQ multiplex PCR; in TCRdb, only in-frame clones are kept and a portion is missing. V, J and clone size were drawn from that table, and D and trimming were deduced from the DNA. The sample has tens of thousands of clones, around 91% seen once; the top ten hold less than 15%. Material for sequencing was peripheral blood. The chain has TRBV7-9 and TRBJ2-1; weak D call: TRBD2 (7 bases). The receptor was isolated from a man aged 65 to 85 with active or convalescent COVID-19. The CDR3 bases are TGTGCCAGCAGCTTACAAGGGGGGGTGTCCTCCTACAATGAGCAGTTCTTC. Translating it yields CASSLQGGVSSYNEQFF.